These T cell receptor beta chains were read from a single sample in a study of vaccination and CD4 T cells after COVID-19. TCRdb called the PCR reads again in MiXCR, with one record for every CDR3 protein. Among about 13,000 distinct CDR3 sequences listed, around 41% were seen once. For these receptors, no antigen is known. Sequenced: CD4+ T cells from blood, cultured in vitro. These receptors all stem from a human donor who had recovered from COVID-19. The CDR3 runs from the conserved cysteine through the conserved F or W. The D gene is left open where the match is weak. Only some rows state a clone size, as once, few, many or a class for expanded clones.

V: TRBV4-1; D: TRBD2; size: once; J: TRBJ2-1; CDR3: CASKPWIISGRGSYNEQFF; DNA: TGCGCCAGCAAGCCTTGGATCATTAGCGGGAGGGGCTCCTACAATGAGCAGTTCTTC
V: TRBV20-1; D: .; size: .; J: TRBJ2-3; CDR3: CSARTSRTGTDTQYF; DNA: TGCAGTGCTAGAACCAGTAGGACAGGCACAGATACGCAGTATTTT
V: TRBV7-8; D: TRBD2; size: once; J: TRBJ2-1; CDR3: CASSFGMASGGNEQFF; DNA: TGTGCCAGCAGCTTTGGTATGGCTAGCGGGGGCAATGAGCAGTTCTTC
V: TRBV14; D: .; size: .; J: TRBJ1-1; CDR3: CASSQFDGGTEAFF; DNA: TGTGCCAGCAGCCAATTTGATGGGGGCACTGAAGCTTTCTTT
V: TRBV2; D: TRBD1; size: .; J: TRBJ2-6; CDR3: CASDFGQAGANVLTF; DNA: TGTGCCAGCGATTTCGGACAGGCTGGGGCCAACGTCCTGACTTTC
V: TRBV19; D: .; size: .; J: TRBJ1-2; CDR3: CASSKKQGNYGYTF; DNA: TGTGCCAGTAGTAAAAAGCAGGGGAACTATGGCTACACCTTC
V: TRBV6-1; D: TRBD1; size: .; J: TRBJ1-5; CDR3: CASRAQGNSNQPQHF; DNA: TGTGCCAGCAGGGCACAGGGGAATAGCAATCAGCCCCAGCATTTT
V: TRBV19; D: TRBD1; size: .; J: TRBJ2-3; CDR3: CASSPGTGGPRDTQYF; DNA: TGTGCCAGTAGTCCTGGGACAGGGGGTCCCCGGGATACGCAGTATTTT
V: TRBV6-2/TRBV6-3; D: .; size: .; J: TRBJ2-1; CDR3: CASRGDYNEQFF; DNA: TGTGCCAGCAGGGGGGACTACAATGAGCAGTTCTTC
V: TRBV20-1; D: TRBD1; size: .; J: TRBJ1-6; CDR3: CSARGGQGAASSYNSPLHF; DNA: TGCAGTGCTAGGGGGGGGCAGGGGGCGGCCAGCTCCTATAATTCACCCCTCCACTTT
V: TRBV20-1; D: .; size: .; J: TRBJ1-6; CDR3: CSARTTGGDSPLHF; DNA: TGCAGTGCTAGGACAACGGGGGGCGATTCACCCCTCCACTTT
V: TRBV20-1; D: .; size: .; J: TRBJ2-5; CDR3: CSATFMGMQETQYF; DNA: TGCAGTGCTACCTTTATGGGGATGCAAGAGACCCAGTACTTC
V: TRBV14; D: .; size: .; J: TRBJ1-1; CDR3: CASSQAGFTEAFF; DNA: TGTGCCAGCAGCCAAGCAGGGTTCACTGAAGCTTTCTTT
V: TRBV6-1; D: .; size: .; J: TRBJ1-2; CDR3: CASSPDGTNYGYTF; DNA: TGTGCCAGCAGTCCGGACGGGACTAACTATGGCTACACCTTC
V: TRBV24-1; D: .; size: .; J: TRBJ1-2; CDR3: CATSGKGINYGYTF; DNA: TGTGCCACCAGTGGGAAAGGGATTAACTATGGCTACACCTTC
V: TRBV7-9; D: .; size: .; J: TRBJ1-2; CDR3: CASSLAQGYGYTF; DNA: TGTGCCAGCAGCTTAGCCCAGGGTTATGGCTACACCTTC
V: TRBV12-5; D: .; size: .; J: TRBJ1-1; CDR3: CASGFGNTEAFF; DNA: TGTGCTAGTGGTTTTGGGAACACTGAAGCTTTCTTT
V: TRBV10-1; D: .; size: .; J: TRBJ2-3; CDR3: CASILGDTQYF; DNA: TGCGCCAGCATTCTAGGGGATACGCAGTATTTT
V: TRBV5-4; D: TRBD2; size: .; J: TRBJ2-2; CDR3: CAARWASGANTGELFF; DNA: TGTGCCGCGCGGTGGGCTAGCGGGGCGAACACCGGGGAGCTGTTTTTT
V: TRBV7-2; D: .; size: .; J: TRBJ1-3; CDR3: CASSTRNTIYF; DNA: TGTGCCAGCAGCACAAGAAACACCATATATTTT
V: TRBV12-3/TRBV12-4; D: .; size: .; J: TRBJ1-2; CDR3: CASTLQTFNYGYTF; DNA: TGTGCCAGCACCCTTCAGACCTTTAACTATGGCTACACCTTC
V: TRBV12-3/TRBV12-4; D: .; size: few; J: TRBJ2-5; CDR3: CASSLVEETQYF; DNA: TGTGCCAGCAGTTTAGTAGAAGAGACCCAGTACTTC
V: TRBV20-1; D: TRBD2; size: .; J: TRBJ2-5; CDR3: CSARPRGGLGETQYF; DNA: TGCAGTGCTAGACCTCGGGGAGGGTTGGGAGAGACCCAGTACTTC
V: TRBV6-2/TRBV6-3; D: .; size: few; J: TRBJ1-1; CDR3: CASSYWRGGYDTEAFF; DNA: TGTGCCAGCAGTTACTGGAGGGGGGGGTATGACACTGAAGCTTTCTTT
V: TRBV24-1; D: TRBD1; size: .; J: TRBJ1-1; CDR3: CATSGTGGTEAFF; DNA: TGTGCCACCAGCGGGACAGGGGGCACTGAAGCTTTCTTT
V: TRBV12-3/TRBV12-4; D: TRBD1; size: few; J: TRBJ1-6; CDR3: CASSLDRVNSPLHF; DNA: TGTGCCAGCAGCTTGGACAGGGTAAATTCACCCCTCCACTTT
V: TRBV6-1; D: .; size: .; J: TRBJ2-3; CDR3: CASVSRTESTDTQYF; DNA: TGTGCCAGCGTTTCCCGGACGGAGAGCACAGATACGCAGTATTTT
V: TRBV7-8; D: .; size: .; J: TRBJ1-1; CDR3: CASSLAYREHTEAFF; DNA: TGTGCCAGCAGCTTAGCGTACAGGGAACACACTGAAGCTTTCTTT